This T cell receptor (beta chain) was sequenced during a study of blood T cell repertoires in COVID-19. Turning to the study itself: Whether acute or convalescent, the COVID-19 samples came from the United States, Italy and Spain. PBMCs, B-cell-depleted T cells, or T cells provided the cDNA or gDNA that made up the material.

V shed 5 bases, J shed 10 bases, and the junction held 20 bases outside the gene matches. Looked up from germline, CDR1 is MNHEY and CDR2 is SVGEGT. The CDR3 is 20 residues long. There are a few counts of this clone. The authors' processing: Reference gene primer amplification yielded estimated nucleated cell counts. Only in-frame clones appear in the TCRdb table, and some are missing; sequencing was by immunoSEQ multiplex PCR. V and J calls and clone size are copied from that table; D and trimming were computed from the DNA. The sample yields some 130,000 clones, around 89% seen once. The V and J genes are TRBV6-2 or TRBV6-3 and TRBJ2-1; 16 nucleotides agree with TRBD2. This TCR was sampled from a man aged 55 to 70 with active or convalescent COVID-19. Sequencing was carried out using peripheral blood. The CDR3 sequence is CASSTPTGTSGRAVSGEQFF. In nucleotides, the CDR3 is TGTGCCAGCAGTACCCCGACAGGGACTAGCGGGAGGGCCGTATCAGGGGAGCAGTTCTTC.